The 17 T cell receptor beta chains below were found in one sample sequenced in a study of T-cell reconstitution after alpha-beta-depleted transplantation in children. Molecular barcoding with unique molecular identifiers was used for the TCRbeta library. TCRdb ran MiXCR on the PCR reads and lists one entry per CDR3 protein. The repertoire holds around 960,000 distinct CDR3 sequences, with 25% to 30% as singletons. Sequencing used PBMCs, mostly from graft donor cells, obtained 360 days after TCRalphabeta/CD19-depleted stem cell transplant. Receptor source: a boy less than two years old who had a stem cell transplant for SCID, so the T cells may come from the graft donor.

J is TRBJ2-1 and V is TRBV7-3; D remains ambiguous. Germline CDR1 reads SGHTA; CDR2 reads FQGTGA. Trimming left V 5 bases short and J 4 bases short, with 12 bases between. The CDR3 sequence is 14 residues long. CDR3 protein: CASSPSPGYNEQFF. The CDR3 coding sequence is TGTGCCAGCAGCCCTTCCCCAGGATACAATGAGCAGTTCTTC. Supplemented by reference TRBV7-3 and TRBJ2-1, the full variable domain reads GAGVSQTPSNKVTEKGKYVELRCDPISGHTALYWYRQSLGQGPEFLIYFQGTGAADDSGLPNDRFFAVRPEGSVSTLKIQRTERGDSAVYLCASSPSPGYNEQFFGPGTRLTVL.

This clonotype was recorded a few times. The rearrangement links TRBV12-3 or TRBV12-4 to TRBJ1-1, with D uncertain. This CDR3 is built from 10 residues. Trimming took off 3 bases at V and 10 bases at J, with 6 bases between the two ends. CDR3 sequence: CASSFVRAFF. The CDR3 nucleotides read TGTGCCAGCAGTTTCGTCCGAGCTTTCTTT.

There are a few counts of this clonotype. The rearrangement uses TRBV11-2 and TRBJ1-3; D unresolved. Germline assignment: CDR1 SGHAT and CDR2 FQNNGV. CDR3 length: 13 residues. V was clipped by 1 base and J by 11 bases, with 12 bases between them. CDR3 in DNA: TGTGCCAGCAGCTTAGCATGGGGAAGACCCATATATTTT. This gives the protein CASSLAWGRPIYF.

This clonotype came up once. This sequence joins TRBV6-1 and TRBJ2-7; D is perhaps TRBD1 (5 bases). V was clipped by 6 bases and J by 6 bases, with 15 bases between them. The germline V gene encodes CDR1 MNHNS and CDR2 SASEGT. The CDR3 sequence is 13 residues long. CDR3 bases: TGTGCCAGCAGGCAGGGTTTCAGTACCGAGCAGTACTTC. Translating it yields CASRQGFSTEQYF.

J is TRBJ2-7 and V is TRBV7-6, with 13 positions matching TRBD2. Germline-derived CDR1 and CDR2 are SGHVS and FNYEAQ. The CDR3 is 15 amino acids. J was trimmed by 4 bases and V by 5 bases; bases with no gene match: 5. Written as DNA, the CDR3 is TGTGCCAGCAGCCCTCAGGGACTAGCGGGGTACGAGCAGTACTTC. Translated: CASSPQGLAGYEQYF.

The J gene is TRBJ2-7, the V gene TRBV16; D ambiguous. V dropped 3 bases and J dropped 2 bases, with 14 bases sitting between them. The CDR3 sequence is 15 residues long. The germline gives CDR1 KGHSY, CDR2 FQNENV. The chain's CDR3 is CASSHAKVFPYEQYF. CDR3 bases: TGTGCCAGCAGCCACGCTAAGGTTTTCCCCTACGAGCAGTACTTC.

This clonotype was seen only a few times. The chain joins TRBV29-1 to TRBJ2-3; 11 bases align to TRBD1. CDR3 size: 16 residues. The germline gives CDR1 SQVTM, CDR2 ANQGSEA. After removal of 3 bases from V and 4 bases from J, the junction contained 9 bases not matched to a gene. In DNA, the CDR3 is TGCAGCGTTGAGGGCAAGGACAGGGGGCTGGCAGATACGCAGTATTTT. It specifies CSVEGKDRGLADTQYF.

The CDR3 nucleotides read TGTGCCAGCACCAAGCTGGGGCAGGGGACCACTGAAGCTTTCTTT. Residues: CASTKLGQGTTEAFF. The chain joins TRBV5-6 to TRBJ1-1, with D possibly matching TRBD1 (6 bases). The ends were cut back, 6 bases at V and 4 bases at J, with 19 bases in the middle. Per the germline V gene, CDR1 is SGHDT and CDR2 is YYEEEE. This CDR3 is 15 amino acids long.

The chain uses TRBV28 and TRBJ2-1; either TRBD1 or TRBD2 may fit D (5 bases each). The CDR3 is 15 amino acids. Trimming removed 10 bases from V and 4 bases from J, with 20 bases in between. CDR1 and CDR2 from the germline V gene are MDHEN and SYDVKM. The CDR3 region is CATRDGGVNYNEQFF. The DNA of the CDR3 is TGTGCCACCCGGGACGGTGGAGTAAATTACAATGAGCAGTTCTTC.

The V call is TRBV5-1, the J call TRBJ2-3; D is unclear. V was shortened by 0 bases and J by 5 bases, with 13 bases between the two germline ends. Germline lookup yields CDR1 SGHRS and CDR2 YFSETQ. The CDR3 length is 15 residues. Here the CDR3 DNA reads TGCGCCAGCAGCTTGGCCCCTCGAGGTGGAGATACGCAGTATTTT. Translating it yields CASSLAPRGGDTQYF.

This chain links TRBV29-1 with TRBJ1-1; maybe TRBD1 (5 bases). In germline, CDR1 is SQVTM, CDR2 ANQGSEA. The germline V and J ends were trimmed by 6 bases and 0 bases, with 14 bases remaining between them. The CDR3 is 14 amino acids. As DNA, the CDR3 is TGCAGCGTCCCGGGACGCATCATGAACACTGAAGCTTTCTTT. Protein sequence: CSVPGRIMNTEAFF.

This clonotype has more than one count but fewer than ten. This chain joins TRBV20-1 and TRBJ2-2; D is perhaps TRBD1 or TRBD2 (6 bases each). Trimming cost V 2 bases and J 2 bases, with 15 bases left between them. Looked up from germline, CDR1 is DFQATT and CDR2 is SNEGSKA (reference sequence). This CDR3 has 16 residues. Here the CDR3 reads CSARRGGQSNTGELFF. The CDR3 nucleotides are TGCAGTGCTAGAAGAGGGGGGCAGTCTAACACCGGGGAGCTGTTTTTT.

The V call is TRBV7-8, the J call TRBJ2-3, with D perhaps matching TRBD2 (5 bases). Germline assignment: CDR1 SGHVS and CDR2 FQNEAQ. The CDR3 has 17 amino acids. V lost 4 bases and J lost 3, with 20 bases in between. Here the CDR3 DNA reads TGTGCCAGCAGCTCCCTAAATCTGGCGGCGGGTACAGATACGCAGTATTTT. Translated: CASSSLNLAAGTDTQYF. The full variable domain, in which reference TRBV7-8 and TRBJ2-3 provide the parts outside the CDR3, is GAGVSQSPRYKVAKRGQDVALRCDPISGHVSLFWYQQALGQGPEFLTYFQNEAQLDKSGLPSDRFFAERPEGSVSTLKIQRTQQEDSAVYLCASSSLNLAAGTDTQYFGPGTRLTVL.

DNA of the CDR3: TGCAGTGCTAGAGAAACGGGACAGGGAAGTGGCTACACCTTC. Its protein product is CSARETGQGSGYTF. J is TRBJ1-2 and V is TRBV20-1, with 9 bases aligning to TRBD1. After removal of 0 bases from V and 7 bases from J, the junction contained 6 bases not matched to a gene. The CDR3 length is 14 residues. Germline lookup yields CDR1 DFQATT and CDR2 SNEGSKA (reference sequence).

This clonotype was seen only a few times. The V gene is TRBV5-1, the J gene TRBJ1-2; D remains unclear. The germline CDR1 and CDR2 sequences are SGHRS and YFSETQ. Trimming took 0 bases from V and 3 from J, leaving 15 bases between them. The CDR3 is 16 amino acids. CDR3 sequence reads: CASSLAPELRDYGYTF. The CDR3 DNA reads TGCGCCAGCAGCTTGGCCCCGGAATTACGGGACTATGGCTACACCTTC.

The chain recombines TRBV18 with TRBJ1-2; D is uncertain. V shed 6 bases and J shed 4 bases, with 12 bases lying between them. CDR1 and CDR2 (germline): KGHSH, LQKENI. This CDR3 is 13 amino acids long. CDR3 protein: CASSSAIGYGYTF. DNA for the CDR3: TGTGCCAGCTCGTCGGCTATTGGCTATGGCTACACCTTC.

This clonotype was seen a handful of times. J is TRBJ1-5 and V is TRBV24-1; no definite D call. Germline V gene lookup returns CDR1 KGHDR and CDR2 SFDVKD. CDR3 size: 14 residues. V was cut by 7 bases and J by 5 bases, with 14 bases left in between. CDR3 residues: CATSAQVPHQPQHF. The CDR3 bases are TGTGCCACCAGCGCCCAGGTACCACATCAGCCCCAGCATTTT.